One and the same sample provided the 17 T cell receptor beta chains below, sequenced in a study of T cell clones after liver transplantation. TCRdb's copy holds only in-frame clones and misses some; the assay was immunoSEQ multiplex PCR. This table has 53,000 or so clones, around 85% appearing once. Sequenced material: CD4+ T cells from blood, taken before liver transplant. The origin of the receptors is a human donor who received a liver transplant.

The chain joins TRBV28 to TRBJ2-6; D not resolved. V was clipped by 7 bases and J by 0 bases, with 10 bases between them. CDR3 length: 15 amino acids. Germline-derived CDR1 and CDR2 are MDHEN and SYDVKM. In DNA form, the CDR3 reads TGTGCCAGCAAGGGCCTTAACTCTGGGGCCAACGTCCTGACTTTC. Its protein is CASKGLNSGANVLTF.

This chain connects TRBV7-2 to TRBJ1-2; D unclear. Germline-derived CDR1 and CDR2 are SGHTA and FQGNSA. V gave up 5 bases and J gave up 1 base, with 11 bases separating them. This CDR3 has 14 residues. The CDR3 here is CASSPSGSNYGYTF. In DNA, the CDR3 is TGTGCCAGCAGCCCGTCGGGCAGTAACTATGGCTACACCTTC. Together with reference TRBV7-2 and TRBJ1-2, the CDR3 gives the full variable domain: GAGVSQSPSNKVTEKGKDVELRCDPISGHTALYWYRQSLGQGLEFLIYFQGNSAPDKSGLPSDRFSAERTGGSVSTLTIQRTQQEDSAVYLCASSPSGSNYGYTFGSGTRLTVV.

The chain recombines TRBV5-4 with TRBJ2-5, with 9 bases that match TRBD2. J gave up 2 bases and V 6 bases, and 11 bases lay outside the gene matches. This CDR3 has 16 residues. Germline assignment: CDR1 SGHNT and CDR2 YYREEE (reference sequence). DNA of the CDR3: TGTGCCAGCACCCGGCGGGGGGGATTAGAGCAAGAGACCCAGTACTTC. Translation: CASTRRGGLEQETQYF.

This clone was counted only a few times. The V call is TRBV19, the J call TRBJ1-2; 8 bases line up with TRBD1. J gave up 4 bases and V 4 bases, and 8 bases lay outside the gene matches. The CDR3 consists of 15 residues. Germline CDR1 is LNHDA and CDR2 is SQIVND (reference sequence). CDR3 loop: CASSRQGNQAYGYTF. DNA of the CDR3: TGTGCCAGTAGTAGACAGGGGAATCAGGCCTATGGCTACACCTTC.

The chain joins TRBV7-3 to TRBJ2-2; 9 nucleotides line up with TRBD1. The CDR3 extends over 18 amino acids. Germline V CDR1 and CDR2: SGHTA, FQGTGA. With 4 bases clipped from V and 4 bases from J, the junction kept 13 bases outside the gene matches. This chain's CDR3 is CASSSQRQGGASTGELFF. As DNA, the CDR3 is TGTGCCAGCAGCTCCCAACGACAGGGGGGAGCTAGCACCGGGGAGCTGTTTTTT.

This sequence joins TRBV7-9 and TRBJ1-1; D is unresolved. Trimming stripped 5 bases from V and 4 bases from J, with 14 bases between. The length of the CDR3 is 14 residues. CDR1 SEHNR and CDR2 FQNEAQ come from the germline V gene (reference sequence). The CDR3 bases are TGTGCCAGCAGCCCGGGCAGTGTGGGCACTGAAGCTTTCTTT. As protein: CASSPGSVGTEAFF.

The sample holds one count of this clone. V usage is TRBV5-1 and J usage is TRBJ2-2, with D perhaps TRBD1 (5 bases). The germline V and J ends were trimmed by 0 bases and 7 bases, with 10 bases remaining between them. The CDR3 covers 14 residues. Germline V CDR1 and CDR2: SGHRS, YFSETQ. CDR3 amino acids: CASSLEWGHGELFF. The CDR3 region has the DNA TGCGCCAGCAGCTTGGAATGGGGCCACGGGGAGCTGTTTTTT.

This chain uses TRBV5-6 with TRBJ1-5; D might be TRBD1 (5 bases). The length of the CDR3 is 14 residues. Per the germline V gene, CDR1 is SGHDT and CDR2 is YYEEEE. V lost 7 bases and J 2 bases, leaving 13 bases between the germline ends. The CDR3 bases are TGTGCCAGCCAGAACTGGGGGGGCAATCAGCCCCAGCATTTT. It yields the protein CASQNWGGNQPQHF.

The genes are TRBV19 and TRBJ2-1, with TRBD2 as a possible D gene (5 bases). From germline, CDR1 is LNHDA and CDR2 SQIVND (reference sequence). Between the trimmed V and J ends, which lost 4 bases and 0 bases, there was a span of 10 bases. The CDR3 contains 15 residues. The CDR3 sequence is CASSKIASSYNEQFF. The CDR3, as DNA: TGTGCCAGTAGTAAAATAGCGAGCTCCTACAATGAGCAGTTCTTC. Together with reference TRBV19 and TRBJ2-1, the CDR3 gives the full variable domain: DGGITQSPKYLFRKEGQNVTLSCEQNLNHDAMYWYRQDPGQGLRLIYYSQIVNDFQKGDIAEGYSVSREKKESFPLTVTSAQKNPTAFYLCASSKIASSYNEQFFGPGTRLTVL.

This chain links TRBV4-1 with TRBJ2-3; TRBD2 matches at 10 bases. The germline V gene encodes CDR1 MGHRA and CDR2 YSYEKL. This CDR3 has 16 amino acids. With V trimmed by 3 bases and J by 0 bases, 3 bases remained unmatched. CDR3 sequence: CASSQIAGGSTDTQYF. The CDR3 region has the DNA TGCGCCAGCAGCCAGATAGCGGGAGGCAGCACAGATACGCAGTATTTT.

This clone showed up just once. This rearrangement joins TRBV5-1 to TRBJ2-7; 7 bases line up with TRBD1. CDR1 is SGHRS and CDR2 is YFSETQ in the germline V gene. The CDR3 loop spans 16 amino acids. V shed 3 bases, J shed 2 bases, and the junction held 11 bases outside the gene matches. This chain's CDR3 is CASSWPPGQTPYEQYF. The CDR3 region has the DNA TGCGCCAGCAGCTGGCCCCCGGGACAGACTCCCTACGAGCAGTACTTC.

The chain recombines TRBV4-3 with TRBJ2-5; 7 bases are shared with TRBD2. The CDR3 totals 14 residues. Unmatched junction bases numbered 7, after V lost 4 bases and J lost 5 bases. Germline CDR1 and CDR2: LGHNA and YSLEER. The CDR3 is CASSRSPAGETQYF. CDR3 sequence (DNA): TGCGCCAGCAGCCGTTCCCCAGCGGGGGAGACCCAGTACTTC.

V usage is TRBV7-2 and J usage is TRBJ2-1; D assignment may be TRBD1 or TRBD2 (6 bases each). CDR1 is SGHTA and CDR2 is FQGNSA in the germline V gene. The V gene lost 5 bases and the J gene lost 6 bases, with 20 bases spanning the gap. The CDR3 extends over 16 amino acids. CDR3: CASSRTVGGLGNEQFF. The CDR3, as DNA: TGTGCCAGCAGCCGAACTGTGGGGGGCCTCGGCAATGAGCAGTTCTTC. The whole variable domain, remainder taken from reference TRBV7-2 and TRBJ2-1, is GAGVSQSPSNKVTEKGKDVELRCDPISGHTALYWYRQSLGQGLEFLIYFQGNSAPDKSGLPSDRFSAERTGGSVSTLTIQRTQQEDSAVYLCASSRTVGGLGNEQFFGPGTRLTVL.

The chain combines TRBV7-2 with TRBJ2-7; 10 nucleotides match TRBD2. CDR3 length: 15 residues. Germline CDR1 is SGHTA and CDR2 is FQGNSA. Trimming took 0 bases from V and 4 from J; bases not matched to a gene: 3. CDR3 sequence reads: CASSLASGGLYEQYF. Here the CDR3 DNA reads TGTGCCAGCAGCTTAGCTAGCGGGGGGTTGTACGAGCAGTACTTC. Drawing the rest from reference TRBV7-2 and TRBJ2-7, the complete variable domain is GAGVSQSPSNKVTEKGKDVELRCDPISGHTALYWYRQSLGQGLEFLIYFQGNSAPDKSGLPSDRFSAERTGGSVSTLTIQRTQQEDSAVYLCASSLASGGLYEQYFGPGTRLTVT.

The V call is TRBV5-4, the J call TRBJ2-5; no clear D gene. V shed 0 bases and J shed 2 bases, with 11 bases lying between them. The CDR3 runs to 15 residues. Germline V gene sequence: CDR1 SGHNT, CDR2 YYREEE (reference sequence). CDR3 coding DNA: TGTGCCAGCAGCTTGGACACCGCCCGGCAAGAGACCCAGTACTTC. The encoded protein is CASSLDTARQETQYF.

The chain uses TRBV7-6 and TRBJ2-5; 9 bases are shared with TRBD1. The CDR3 length is 13 residues. CDR1 and CDR2 (germline): SGHVS, FNYEAQ. With V trimmed by 6 bases and J by 5 bases, 4 bases remained unmatched. The CDR3 is CASRTGGGETQYF. The CDR3 DNA is TGTGCCAGCAGGACAGGGGGAGGGGAGACCCAGTACTTC. The full variable domain, completed using reference TRBV7-6 and TRBJ2-5, is GAGVSQSPRYKVTKRGQDVALRCDPISGHVSLYWYRQALGQGPEFLTYFNYEAQQDKSGLPNDRFSAERPEGSISTLTIQRTEQRDSAMYRCASRTGGGETQYFGPGTRLLVL.

The V and J genes are TRBV7-2 and TRBJ2-1, with 14 bases matching TRBD2. V shed 4 bases and J 4 bases; nucleotides not matched to a gene: 3. This CDR3 spans 16 amino acids. Germline V gene lookup returns CDR1 SGHTA and CDR2 FQGNSA. The CDR3 is CASSSGLAGAYNEQFF. As DNA, the CDR3 is TGTGCCAGCAGCTCGGGACTAGCGGGGGCTTACAATGAGCAGTTCTTC.